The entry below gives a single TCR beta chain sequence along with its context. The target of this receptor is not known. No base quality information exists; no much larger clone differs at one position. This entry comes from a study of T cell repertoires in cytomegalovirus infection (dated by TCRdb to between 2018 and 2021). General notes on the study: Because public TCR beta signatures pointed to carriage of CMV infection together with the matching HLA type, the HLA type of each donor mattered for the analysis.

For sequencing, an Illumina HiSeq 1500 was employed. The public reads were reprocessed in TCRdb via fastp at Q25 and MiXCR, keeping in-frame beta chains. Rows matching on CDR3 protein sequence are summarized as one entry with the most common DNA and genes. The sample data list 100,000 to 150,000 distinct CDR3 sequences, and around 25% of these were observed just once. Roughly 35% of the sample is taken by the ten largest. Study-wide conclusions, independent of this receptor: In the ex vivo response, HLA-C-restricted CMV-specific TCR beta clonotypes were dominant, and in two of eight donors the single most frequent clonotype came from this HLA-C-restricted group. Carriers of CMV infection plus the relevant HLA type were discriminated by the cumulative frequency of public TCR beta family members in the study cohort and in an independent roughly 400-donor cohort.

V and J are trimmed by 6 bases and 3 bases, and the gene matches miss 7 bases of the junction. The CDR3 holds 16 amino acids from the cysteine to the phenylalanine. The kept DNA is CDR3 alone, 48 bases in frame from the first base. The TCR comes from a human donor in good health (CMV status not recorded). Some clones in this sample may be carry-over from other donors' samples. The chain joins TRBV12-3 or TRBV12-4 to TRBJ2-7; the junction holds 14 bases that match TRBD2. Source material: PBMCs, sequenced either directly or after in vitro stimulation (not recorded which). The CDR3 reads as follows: CASSPGLAGVGYEQYF. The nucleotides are TGTGCCAGCAGCCCGGGACTAGCGGGAGTAGGCTACGAGCAGTACTTC.